This TCR beta chain was identified during a study of T cell changes during pregnancy in multiple sclerosis. The data were produced by immunoSEQ multiplex PCR, yet TCRdb's version contains in-frame clones alone and is incomplete. The sample has fewer than 80,000 clones, around 94% seen once. The CDR3 runs 16 residues. Germline CDR1 is SGHTA and CDR2 is FQGNSA. Trimming removed 2 bases from V and 0 bases from J, with 12 bases in between. The chain employs TRBV7-2 and TRBJ2-3, with D maybe TRBD1 (6 bases). Sequenced here: CD4+ T cells from peripheral blood mononuclear cells, sampled after pregnancy. The TCR sequence derives from a female donor with multiple sclerosis, enrolled in a pregnancy study. CDR3 in amino acids: CASSLRSTGSTDTQYF. CDR3 DNA sequence: TGTGCCAGCAGCTTAAGATCGACAGGCAGCACAGATACGCAGTATTTT. Using reference TRBV7-2 and TRBJ2-3 for the parts outside the CDR3, the full variable domain is GAGVSQSPSNKVTEKGKDVELRCDPISGHTALYWYRQSLGQGLEFLIYFQGNSAPDKSGLPSDRFSAERTGGSVSTLTIQRTQQEDSAVYLCASSLRSTGSTDTQYFGPGTRLTVL.